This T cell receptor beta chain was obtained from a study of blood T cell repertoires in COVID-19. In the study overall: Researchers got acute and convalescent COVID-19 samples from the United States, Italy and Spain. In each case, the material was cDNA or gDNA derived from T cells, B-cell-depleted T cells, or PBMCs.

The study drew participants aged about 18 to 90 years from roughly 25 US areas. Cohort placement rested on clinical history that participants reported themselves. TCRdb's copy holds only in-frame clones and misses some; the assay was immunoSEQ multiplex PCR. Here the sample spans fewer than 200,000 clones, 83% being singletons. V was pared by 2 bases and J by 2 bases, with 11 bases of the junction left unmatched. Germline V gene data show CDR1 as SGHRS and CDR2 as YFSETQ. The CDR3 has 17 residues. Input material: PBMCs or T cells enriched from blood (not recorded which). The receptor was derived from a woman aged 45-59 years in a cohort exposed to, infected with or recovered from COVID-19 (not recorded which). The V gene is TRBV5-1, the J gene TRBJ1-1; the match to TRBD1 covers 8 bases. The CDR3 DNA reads TGCGCCAGCAGCTTAAAGACAGGGGTGGTTGATAACACTGAAGCTTTCTTT. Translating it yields CASSLKTGVVDNTEAFF.